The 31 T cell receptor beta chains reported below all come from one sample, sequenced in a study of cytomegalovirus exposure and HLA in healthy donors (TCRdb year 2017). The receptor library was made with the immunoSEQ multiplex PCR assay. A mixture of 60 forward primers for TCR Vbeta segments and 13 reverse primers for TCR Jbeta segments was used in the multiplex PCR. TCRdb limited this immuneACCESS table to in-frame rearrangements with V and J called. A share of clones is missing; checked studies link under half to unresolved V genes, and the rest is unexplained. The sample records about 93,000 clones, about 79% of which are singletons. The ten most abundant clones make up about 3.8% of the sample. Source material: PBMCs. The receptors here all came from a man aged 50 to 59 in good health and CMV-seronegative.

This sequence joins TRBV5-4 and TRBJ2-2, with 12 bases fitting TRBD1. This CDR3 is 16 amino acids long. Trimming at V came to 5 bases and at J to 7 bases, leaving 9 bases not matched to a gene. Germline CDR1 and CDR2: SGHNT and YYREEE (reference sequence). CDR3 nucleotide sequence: TGTGCCAGCAGTCGCGGGACAGGGGGCGCGGGCGGGGAGCTGTTTTTT. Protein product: CASSRGTGGAGGELFF. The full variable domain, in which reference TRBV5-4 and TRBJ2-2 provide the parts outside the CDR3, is ETGVTQSPTHLIKTRGQQVTLRCSSQSGHNTVSWYQQALGQGPQFIFQYYREEENGRGNFPPRFSGLQFPNYSSELNVNALELDDSALYLCASSRGTGGAGGELFFGEGSRLTVL.

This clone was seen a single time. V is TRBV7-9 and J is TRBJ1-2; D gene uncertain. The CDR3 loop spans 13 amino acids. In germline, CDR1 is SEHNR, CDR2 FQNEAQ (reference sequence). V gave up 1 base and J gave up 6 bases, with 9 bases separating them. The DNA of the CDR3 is TGTGCCAGCAGCTTAGGAAACGGGGATGGCTACACCTTC. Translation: CASSLGNGDGYTF.

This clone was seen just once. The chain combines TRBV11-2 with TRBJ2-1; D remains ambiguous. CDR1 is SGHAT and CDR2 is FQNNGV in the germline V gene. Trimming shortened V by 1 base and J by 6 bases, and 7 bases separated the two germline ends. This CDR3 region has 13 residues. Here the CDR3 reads CASSLGHSNEQFF. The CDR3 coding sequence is TGTGCCAGCAGCTTAGGTCACTCCAATGAGCAGTTCTTC.

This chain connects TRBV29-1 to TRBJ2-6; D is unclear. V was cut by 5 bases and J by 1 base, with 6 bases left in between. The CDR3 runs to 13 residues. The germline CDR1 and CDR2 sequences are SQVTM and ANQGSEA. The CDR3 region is CSVKISGANVLTF. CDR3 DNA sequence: TGCAGCGTTAAAATATCTGGGGCCAACGTCCTGACTTTC.

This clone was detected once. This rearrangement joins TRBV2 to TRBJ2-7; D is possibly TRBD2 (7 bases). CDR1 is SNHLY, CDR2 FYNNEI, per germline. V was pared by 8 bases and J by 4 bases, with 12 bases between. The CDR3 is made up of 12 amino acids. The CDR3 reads CASRGALYEQYF. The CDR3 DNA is TGTGCCAGCCGGGGGGCGTTGTACGAGCAGTACTTC. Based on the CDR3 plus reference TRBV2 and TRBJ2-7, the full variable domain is EPEVTQTPSHQVTQMGQEVILRCVPISNHLYFYWYRQILGQKVEFLVSFYNNEISEKSEIFDDQFSVERPDGSNFTLKIRSTKLEDSAMYFCASRGALYEQYFGPGTRLTVT.

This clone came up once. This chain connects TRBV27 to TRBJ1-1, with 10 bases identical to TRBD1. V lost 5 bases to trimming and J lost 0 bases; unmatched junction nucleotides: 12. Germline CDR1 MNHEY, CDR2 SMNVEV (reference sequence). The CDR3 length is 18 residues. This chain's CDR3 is CASSPIGTGVRMNTEAFF. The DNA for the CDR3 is TGTGCCAGCAGTCCAATAGGGACAGGGGTCCGGATGAACACTGAAGCTTTCTTT.

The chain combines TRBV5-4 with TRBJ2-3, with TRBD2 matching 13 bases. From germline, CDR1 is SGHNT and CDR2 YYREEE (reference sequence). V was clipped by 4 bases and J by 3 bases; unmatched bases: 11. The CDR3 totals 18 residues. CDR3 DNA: TGTGCCAGCAGCCGCCACCCGGGACTAGCGGGAAGTACAGATACGCAGTATTTT. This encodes CASSRHPGLAGSTDTQYF.

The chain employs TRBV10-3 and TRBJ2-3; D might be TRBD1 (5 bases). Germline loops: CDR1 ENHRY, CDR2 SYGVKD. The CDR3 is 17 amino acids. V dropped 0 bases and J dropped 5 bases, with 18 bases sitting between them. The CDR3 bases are TGTGCCATCAGTGAGTCGACTCCAGGGTCGCCAGGAGATACGCAGTATTTT. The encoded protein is CAISESTPGSPGDTQYF.

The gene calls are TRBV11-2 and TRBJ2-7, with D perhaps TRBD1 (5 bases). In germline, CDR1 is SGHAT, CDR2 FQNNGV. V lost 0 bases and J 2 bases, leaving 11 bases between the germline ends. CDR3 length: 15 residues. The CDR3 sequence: CASSLDQGITYEQYF. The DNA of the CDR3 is TGTGCCAGCAGCTTAGATCAGGGTATCACCTACGAGCAGTACTTC.

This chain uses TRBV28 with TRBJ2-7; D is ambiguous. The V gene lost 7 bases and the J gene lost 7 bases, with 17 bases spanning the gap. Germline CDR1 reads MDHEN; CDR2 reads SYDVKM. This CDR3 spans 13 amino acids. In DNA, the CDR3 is TGTGCCAGCACCCCCTCCGGGTTGCGAGAGCAGTACTTC. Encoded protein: CASTPSGLREQYF. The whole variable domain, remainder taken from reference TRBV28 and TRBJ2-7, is DVKVTQSSRYLVKRTGEKVFLECVQDMDHENMFWYRQDPGLGLRLIYFSYDVKMKEKGDIPEGYSVSREKKERFSLILESASTNQTSMYLCASTPSGLREQYFGPGTRLTVT.

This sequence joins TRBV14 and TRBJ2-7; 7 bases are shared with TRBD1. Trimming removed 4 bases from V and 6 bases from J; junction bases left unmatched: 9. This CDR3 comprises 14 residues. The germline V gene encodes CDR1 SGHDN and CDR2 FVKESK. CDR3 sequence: CASSPIGTAIEQYF. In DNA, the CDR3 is TGTGCCAGCAGCCCTATTGGGACAGCAATCGAGCAGTACTTC. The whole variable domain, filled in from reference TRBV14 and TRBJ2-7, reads EAGVTQFPSHSVIEKGQTVTLRCDPISGHDNLYWYRRVMGKEIKFLLHFVKESKQDESGMPNNRFLAERTGGTYSTLKVQPAELEDSGVYFCASSPIGTAIEQYFGPGTRLTVT.

DNA for the CDR3: TGTGCCAGCAGCTTAGTCGACAGAAGCACTGAAGCTTTCTTT. The encoded protein is CASSLVDRSTEAFF. The V and J genes are TRBV7-9 and TRBJ1-1; tentative D call: TRBD1 (5 bases). This CDR3 contains 14 residues. CDR1 and CDR2 (germline): SEHNR, FQNEAQ (reference sequence). Trimming took off 1 base at V and 4 bases at J, with 10 bases between the two ends.

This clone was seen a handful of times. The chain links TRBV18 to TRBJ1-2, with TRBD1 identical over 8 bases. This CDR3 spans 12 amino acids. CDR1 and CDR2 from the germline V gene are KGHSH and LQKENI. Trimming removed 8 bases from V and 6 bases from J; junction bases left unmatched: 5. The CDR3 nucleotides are TGTGCCAGCACGAAACAGGGGGATGGCTACACCTTC. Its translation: CASTKQGDGYTF.

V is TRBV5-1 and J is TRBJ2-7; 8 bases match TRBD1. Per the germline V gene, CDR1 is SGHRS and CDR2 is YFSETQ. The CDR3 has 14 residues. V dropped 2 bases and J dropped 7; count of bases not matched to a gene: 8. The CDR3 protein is CASSLGQGLGEQYF. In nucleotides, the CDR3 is TGCGCCAGCAGCTTAGGACAGGGCCTTGGGGAGCAGTACTTC. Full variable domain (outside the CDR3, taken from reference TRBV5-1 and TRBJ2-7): KAGVTQTPRYLIKTRGQQVTLSCSPISGHRSVSWYQQTPGQGLQFLFEYFSETQRNKGNFPGRFSGRQFSNSRSEMNVSTLELGDSALYLCASSLGQGLGEQYFGPGTRLTVT.

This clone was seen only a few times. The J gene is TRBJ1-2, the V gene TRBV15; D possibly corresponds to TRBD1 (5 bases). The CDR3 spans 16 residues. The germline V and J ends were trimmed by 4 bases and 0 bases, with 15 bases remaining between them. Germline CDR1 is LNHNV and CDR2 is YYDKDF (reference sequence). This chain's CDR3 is CATSIRAGPTNYGYTF. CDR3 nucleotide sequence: TGTGCCACCAGCATCCGGGCGGGACCCACTAACTATGGCTACACCTTC. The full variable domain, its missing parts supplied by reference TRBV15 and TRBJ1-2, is DAMVIQNPRYQVTQFGKPVTLSCSQTLNHNVMYWYQQKSSQAPKLLFHYYDKDFNNEADTPDNFQSRRPNTSFCFLDIRSPGLGDTAMYLCATSIRAGPTNYGYTFGSGTRLTVV.

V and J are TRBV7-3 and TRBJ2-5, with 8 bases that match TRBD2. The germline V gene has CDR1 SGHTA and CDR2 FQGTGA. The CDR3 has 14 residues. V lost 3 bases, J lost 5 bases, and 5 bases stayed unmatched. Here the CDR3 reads CASSLRGAEETQYF. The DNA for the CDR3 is TGTGCCAGCAGCTTGCGGGGGGCCGAGGAGACCCAGTACTTC.

In DNA, the CDR3 is TGTGCCAGCAGCCCTAACAGGGGGAAAGAGACCCAGTACTTC. It yields the protein CASSPNRGKETQYF. V usage is TRBV7-2 and J usage is TRBJ2-5; 8 bases are shared with TRBD1. This CDR3 comprises 14 residues. From germline, CDR1 is SGHTA and CDR2 FQGNSA. Germline trimming cut 5 bases from V and 3 bases from J; bases unmatched to any gene: 5.

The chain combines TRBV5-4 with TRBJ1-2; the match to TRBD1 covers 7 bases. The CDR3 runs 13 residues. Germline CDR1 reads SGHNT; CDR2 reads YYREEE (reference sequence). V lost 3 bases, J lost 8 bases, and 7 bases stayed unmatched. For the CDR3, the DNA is TGTGCCAGCAGCTCGACAGGGATTATGGGCTACACCTTC. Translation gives CASSSTGIMGYTF.

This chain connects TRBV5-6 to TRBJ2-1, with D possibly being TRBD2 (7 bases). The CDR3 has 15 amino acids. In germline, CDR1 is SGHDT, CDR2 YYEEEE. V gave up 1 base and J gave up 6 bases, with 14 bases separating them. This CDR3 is CASSLFPGGPNEQFF. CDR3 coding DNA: TGTGCCAGCAGCTTGTTCCCCGGGGGGCCCAATGAGCAGTTCTTC.

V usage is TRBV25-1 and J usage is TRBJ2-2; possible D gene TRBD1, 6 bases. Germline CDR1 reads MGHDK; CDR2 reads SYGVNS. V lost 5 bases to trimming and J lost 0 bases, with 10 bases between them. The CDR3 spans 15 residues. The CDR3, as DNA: TGTGCCAGCAGTTACAGGGCGTCGAACACCGGGGAGCTGTTTTTT. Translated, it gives CASSYRASNTGELFF.

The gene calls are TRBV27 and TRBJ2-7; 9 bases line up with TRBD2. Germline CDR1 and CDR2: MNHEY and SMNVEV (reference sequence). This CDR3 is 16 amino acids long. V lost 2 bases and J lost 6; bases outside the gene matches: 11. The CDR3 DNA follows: TGTGCCAGCAGTTTAAGGAGGGCTAGCGGGATGTCCGAGCAGTACTTC. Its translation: CASSLRRASGMSEQYF.

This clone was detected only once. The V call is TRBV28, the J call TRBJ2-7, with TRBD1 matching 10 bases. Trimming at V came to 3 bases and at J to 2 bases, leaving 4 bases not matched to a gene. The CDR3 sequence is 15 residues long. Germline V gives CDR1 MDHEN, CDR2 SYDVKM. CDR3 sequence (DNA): TGTGCCAGCAGTTTTAGGGACAGGGGAACCTACGAGCAGTACTTC. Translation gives CASSFRDRGTYEQYF.

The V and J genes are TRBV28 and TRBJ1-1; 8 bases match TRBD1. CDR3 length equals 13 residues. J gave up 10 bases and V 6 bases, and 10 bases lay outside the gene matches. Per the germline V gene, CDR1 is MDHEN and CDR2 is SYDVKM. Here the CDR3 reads CASSLTGTGPAFF. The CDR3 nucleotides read TGTGCCAGCAGCCTAACAGGGACAGGCCCAGCTTTCTTT.

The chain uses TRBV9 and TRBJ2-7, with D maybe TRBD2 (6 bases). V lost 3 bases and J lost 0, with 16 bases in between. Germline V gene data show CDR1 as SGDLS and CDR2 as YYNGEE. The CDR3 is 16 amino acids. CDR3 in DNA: TGTGCCAGCAGCGGACTTCCTAGCGCACCCTCCTACGAGCAGTACTTC. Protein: CASSGLPSAPSYEQYF.

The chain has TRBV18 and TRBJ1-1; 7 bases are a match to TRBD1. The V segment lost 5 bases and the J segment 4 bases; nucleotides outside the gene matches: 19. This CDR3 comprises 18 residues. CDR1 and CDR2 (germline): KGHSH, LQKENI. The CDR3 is CASSSRGENRGMGTEAFF. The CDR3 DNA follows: TGTGCCAGCTCATCAAGGGGGGAAAACAGGGGAATGGGCACTGAAGCTTTCTTT.

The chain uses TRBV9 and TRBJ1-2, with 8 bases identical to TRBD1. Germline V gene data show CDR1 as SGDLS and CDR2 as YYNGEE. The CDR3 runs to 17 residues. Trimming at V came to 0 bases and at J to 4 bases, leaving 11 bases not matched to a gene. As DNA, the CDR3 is TGTGCCAGCAGCGTAGGGGGACAGGTCCGTCGGGGCTATGGCTACACCTTC. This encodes CASSVGGQVRRGYGYTF.

CDR3 bases: TGCAGCTCGACGGGGAGGGGGAACGACGAGCAGTACTTC. Translation: CSSTGRGNDEQYF. J is TRBJ2-7 and V is TRBV29-1; possibly TRBD2 for D (7 bases). In germline, CDR1 is SQVTM, CDR2 ANQGSEA. Deletions cut 8 bases from V and 5 bases from J, with 19 bases between. This CDR3 comprises 13 residues.

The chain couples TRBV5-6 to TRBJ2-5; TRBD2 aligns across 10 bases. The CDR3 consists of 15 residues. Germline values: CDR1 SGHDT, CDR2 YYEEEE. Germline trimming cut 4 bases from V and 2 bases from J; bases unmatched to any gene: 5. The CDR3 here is CASSHLAGDQETQYF. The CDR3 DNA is TGTGCCAGCAGCCACCTAGCGGGAGATCAAGAGACCCAGTACTTC.

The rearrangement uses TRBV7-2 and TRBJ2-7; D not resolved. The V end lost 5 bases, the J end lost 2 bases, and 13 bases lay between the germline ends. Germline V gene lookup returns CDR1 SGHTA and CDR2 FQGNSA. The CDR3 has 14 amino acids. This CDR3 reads CASSITPTAYEQYF. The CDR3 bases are TGTGCCAGCAGCATTACACCAACCGCCTACGAGCAGTACTTC. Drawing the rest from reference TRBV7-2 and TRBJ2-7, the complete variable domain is GAGVSQSPSNKVTEKGKDVELRCDPISGHTALYWYRQSLGQGLEFLIYFQGNSAPDKSGLPSDRFSAERTGGSVSTLTIQRTQQEDSAVYLCASSITPTAYEQYFGPGTRLTVT.

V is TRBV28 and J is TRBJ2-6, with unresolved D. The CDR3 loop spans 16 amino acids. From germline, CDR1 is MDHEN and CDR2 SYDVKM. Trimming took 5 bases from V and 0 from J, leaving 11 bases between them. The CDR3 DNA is TGTGCCAGCAGTCCGACAACTTACTCTGGGGCCAACGTCCTGACTTTC. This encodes CASSPTTYSGANVLTF.

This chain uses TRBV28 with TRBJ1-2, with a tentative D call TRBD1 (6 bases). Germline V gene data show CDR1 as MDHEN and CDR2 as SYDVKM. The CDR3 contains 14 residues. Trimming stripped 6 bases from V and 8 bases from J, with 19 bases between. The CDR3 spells CASSATGTNFGYTF. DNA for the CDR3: TGTGCCAGCAGCGCCACAGGGACAAACTTCGGCTACACCTTC.